These 32 T cell receptor beta chains share one sample of origin, sequenced in a study of OX40 agonist ivuxolimab in advanced cancers. Profiled with immunoSEQ multiplex PCR; TCRdb holds only in-frame clones, not every one. The sample includes 83,000 or so clones, about 88% of them seen just once. The input for sequencing was CD4+ or CD8+ T cells sorted from blood, taken in a trial of the OX40 agonist ivuxolimab. The receptors here all came from an adult with an advanced solid tumor such as melanoma, head and neck, liver or kidney cancer.

This chain joins TRBV4-1 and TRBJ1-2; 7 nucleotides agree with TRBD1. Per germline, CDR1 MGHRA and CDR2 YSYEKL. V trimming: 0 bases; J trimming: 5 bases; junction bases outside the gene matches: 3. The CDR3 covers 14 residues. This chain's CDR3 is CASSQETGVYGYTF. CDR3 DNA sequence: TGCGCCAGCAGCCAAGAAACAGGGGTTTATGGCTACACCTTC.

The chain couples TRBV7-9 to TRBJ1-1; D call uncertain. This CDR3 has 11 amino acids. Trimming pared 1 base from V and 8 bases from J, leaving 5 bases between. Germline values: CDR1 SEHNR, CDR2 FQNEAQ (reference sequence). DNA of the CDR3: TGTGCCAGCAGCTTAGAGGCGGAAGCTTTCTTT. Amino acids: CASSLEAEAFF.

This clone occurred a few times. The rearrangement links TRBV9 to TRBJ1-6; D not resolved. The length of the CDR3 is 12 residues. The ends were cut back, 4 bases at V and 6 bases at J, with 5 bases in the middle. The germline gives CDR1 SGDLS, CDR2 YYNGEE. Here the CDR3 reads CASSLTNSPLHF. The CDR3 DNA sequence: TGTGCCAGCAGCCTAACTAATTCACCCCTCCACTTT. Drawing the rest from reference TRBV9 and TRBJ1-6, the complete variable domain is DSGVTQTPKHLITATGQRVTLRCSPRSGDLSVYWYQQSLDQGLQFLIQYYNGEERAKGNILERFSAQQFPDLHSELNLSSLELGDSALYFCASSLTNSPLHFGNGTRLTVT.

The table lists this clone with a few counts. The chain couples TRBV30 to TRBJ1-5; D uncertain. Trimming stripped 0 bases from V and 2 bases from J, with 8 bases between. The CDR3 has 14 residues. Germline CDR1 reads GTSNPN; CDR2 reads SVGIG (reference sequence). CDR3: CAWSVSGGNQPQHF. CDR3 bases: TGTGCCTGGAGTGTAAGCGGGGGCAATCAGCCCCAGCATTTT.

The CDR3 region is CASKYIGMDSPLHF. The CDR3 region has the DNA TGTGCCAGCAAATACATTGGGATGGATTCACCCCTCCACTTT. The genes are TRBV2 and TRBJ1-6; D unresolved. CDR3 length equals 14 residues. V lost 7 bases and J lost 8, with 15 bases in between. Germline assignment: CDR1 SNHLY and CDR2 FYNNEI.

J is TRBJ2-3 and V is TRBV5-1; 12 nucleotides match TRBD2. V dropped 4 bases and J dropped 3; count of bases not matched to a gene: 9. Per germline, CDR1 SGHRS and CDR2 YFSETQ. The CDR3 covers 17 residues. The CDR3 loop is CASSAGLTSGRTDTQYF. The CDR3 DNA follows: TGCGCCAGCAGCGCGGGCCTGACTAGCGGGAGAACAGATACGCAGTATTTT.

The chain combines TRBV11-3 with TRBJ2-7; D call uncertain. Germline CDR1 is SGHNT and CDR2 is YENEEA. The CDR3 contains 13 residues. V shed 1 base and J shed 6 bases, with 10 bases lying between them. For the CDR3, the DNA is TGTGCCAGCAGCTTAGGAGCTACAGCCGAGCAGTACTTC. This translates into CASSLGATAEQYF. Full variable domain (missing parts from reference TRBV11-3 and TRBJ2-7): EAGVVQSPRYKIIEKKQPVAFWCNPISGHNTLYWYLQNLGQGPELLIRYENEEAVDDSQLPKDRFSAERLKGVDSTLKIQPAELGDSAVYLCASSLGATAEQYFGPGTRLTVT.

The CDR3 sequence: CASSLDRWKETQYF. DNA for the CDR3: TGTGCCAGCAGCTTGGACAGGTGGAAAGAGACCCAGTACTTC. The J gene is TRBJ2-5, the V gene TRBV5-6; D is perhaps TRBD1 (5 bases). Germline CDR1 reads SGHDT; CDR2 reads YYEEEE. Between the trimmed V and J ends, which lost 0 bases and 3 bases, there was a span of 9 bases. This CDR3 is built from 14 residues.

V gene TRBV11-2 combines with J gene TRBJ2-5; D gene uncertain. Looked up from germline, CDR1 is SGHAT and CDR2 is FQNNGV. V was clipped by 3 bases and J by 1 base, with 6 bases between them. The length of the CDR3 is 13 residues. As DNA, the CDR3 is TGTGCCAGCAGCTTTAACTTCCAAGAGACCCAGTACTTC. Protein product: CASSFNFQETQYF.

This clone was counted a single time. The CDR3, as DNA: TGTGCCAGCAGTTTCCCCGGGACTAGAAGGTACGAGCAGTACTTC. It yields the protein CASSFPGTRRYEQYF. The chain employs TRBV28 and TRBJ2-7; 8 bases fit TRBD2. From germline, CDR1 is MDHEN and CDR2 SYDVKM. V lost 3 bases to trimming and J lost 4 bases; unmatched junction nucleotides: 8. The CDR3 runs 15 residues.

CDR3 DNA: TGTGCCAGCAGTTACTACTCTGGGGCCAACGTCCTGACTTTC. Translated, it gives CASSYYSGANVLTF. The V gene is TRBV6-5, the J gene TRBJ2-6; no firm D call. Germline-derived CDR1 and CDR2 are MNHEY and SVGAGI. The CDR3 covers 14 residues. The V gene lost 1 base and the J gene lost 0 bases, with 1 base spanning the gap.

The chain combines TRBV4-1 with TRBJ1-3, with D perhaps TRBD1 (5 bases). Germline V CDR1 and CDR2: MGHRA, YSYEKL. With 9 bases removed from V and 4 bases from J, the gap between germline ends came to 13 bases. This CDR3 contains 13 residues. As DNA, the CDR3 is TGCGCCAGTACCCCAAGACAGGGAAACACCATATATTTT. This sequence encodes CASTPRQGNTIYF.

V is TRBV4-2 and J is TRBJ2-3; the D call may be TRBD1 or TRBD2 (6 bases each). The CDR3 loop spans 16 amino acids. CDR1 and CDR2 from the germline V gene are LGHNA and YNFKEQ. Trimming left V 4 bases short and J 4 bases short, with 18 bases between. The CDR3 bases are TGTGCCAGCAGCCCAGGGGACTCCTCCCTGGCAGATACGCAGTATTTT. Translation gives CASSPGDSSLADTQYF.

Remarks on this clone: This specimen includes other DNA sequences encoding the same CDR3. V usage is TRBV29-1 and J usage is TRBJ2-3; D is unresolved. The CDR3 extends over 14 amino acids. Trimming pared 5 bases from V and 3 bases from J, leaving 15 bases between. From germline, CDR1 is SQVTM and CDR2 ANQGSEA. CDR3 sequence (DNA): TGCAGCGTTTCCCCTTCAGGCTATACAGATACGCAGTATTTT. Translating it yields CSVSPSGYTDTQYF.

The table lists this clone with a count of one. This chain uses TRBV5-8 with TRBJ1-2; D is unclear. Germline CDR1 SGHTS, CDR2 YDEGEE. V was trimmed by 3 bases and J by 2 bases, leaving 5 bases between them. The CDR3 has 12 residues. CDR3: CASSSINYGYTF. The CDR3 DNA sequence: TGTGCCAGCAGCTCCATAAACTATGGCTACACCTTC. Together with reference TRBV5-8 and TRBJ1-2, the CDR3 gives the full variable domain: EAGVTQSPTHLIKTRGQQATLRCSPISGHTSVYWYQQALGLGLQFLLWYDEGEERNRGNFPPRFSGRQFPNYSSELNVNALELEDSALYLCASSSINYGYTFGSGTRLTVV.

V and J are TRBV18 and TRBJ1-2, with D maybe TRBD1 (6 bases). V was cut by 1 base and J by 2 bases, with 17 bases left in between. The CDR3 length is 17 residues. CDR1 and CDR2 (germline): KGHSH, LQKENI. In nucleotides, the CDR3 is TGTGCCAGCTCACCACAGGATTTACAGGGTTCCAACTATGGCTACACCTTC. Its protein is CASSPQDLQGSNYGYTF.

J is TRBJ2-5 and V is TRBV30; possibly TRBD1 for D (5 bases). Germline V gene lookup returns CDR1 GTSNPN and CDR2 SVGIG (reference sequence). There are 13 residues in the CDR3. Trimming removed 5 bases at V and 1 base at J, with 11 bases between. DNA for the CDR3: TGTGCCTGGGCGACAGTTTTCCAAGAGACCCAGTACTTC. This codes for CAWATVFQETQYF.

The chain couples TRBV7-3 to TRBJ2-3; D remains unclear. Germline lookup yields CDR1 SGHTA and CDR2 FQGTGA. The CDR3 runs 15 residues. V was shortened by 0 bases and J by 3 bases, with 10 bases between the two germline ends. The CDR3 here is CASSLTSIGTDTQYF. The CDR3, as DNA: TGTGCCAGCAGCTTAACTAGCATCGGAACAGATACGCAGTATTTT.

The J gene is TRBJ1-2, the V gene TRBV2; 9 nucleotides align to TRBD1. J lost 4 bases, V lost 5 bases, and 8 bases had no gene match. The germline V gene has CDR1 SNHLY and CDR2 FYNNEI. CDR3 size: 15 residues. The CDR3 coding sequence is TGTGCCAGCAGTCTAACAGGGGGCGCATCCTATGGCTACACCTTC. Protein sequence: CASSLTGGASYGYTF.

V gene TRBV5-4 combines with J gene TRBJ1-2, with a tentative D call TRBD1 (6 bases). Per germline, CDR1 SGHNT and CDR2 YYREEE (reference sequence). The V and J ends lost 0 bases and 3 bases respectively, with 12 bases between them. CDR3 length: 15 residues. In nucleotides, the CDR3 is TGTGCCAGCAGCTTGGTTCCAGGGGATGACTATGGCTACACCTTC. Amino acid sequence: CASSLVPGDDYGYTF.

The chain recombines TRBV6-1 with TRBJ1-1; D is uncertain. Per germline, CDR1 MNHNS and CDR2 SASEGT. This CDR3 contains 14 residues. V gave up 0 bases and J gave up 4 bases, with 9 bases separating them. CDR3 in DNA: TGTGCCAGCAGTGAAGCGGTGGGTTTCACTGAAGCTTTCTTT. Encoded protein: CASSEAVGFTEAFF.

This rearrangement joins TRBV13 to TRBJ2-1; D is uncertain. The ends were cut back, 7 bases at V and 0 bases at J, with 10 bases in the middle. The germline V gene has CDR1 PRHDT and CDR2 FYEKMQ (reference sequence). The CDR3 is made up of 14 amino acids. The CDR3 spells CASKRVSSYNEQFF. As DNA, the CDR3 is TGTGCCAGCAAACGGGTGAGCTCCTACAATGAGCAGTTCTTC.

In DNA, the CDR3 is TGTGCCTGGGGGGACTTCTACTCTGGAAACACCATATATTTT. Translated: CAWGDFYSGNTIYF. This chain connects TRBV30 to TRBJ1-3; perhaps TRBD1 as D (5 bases). Looked up from germline, CDR1 is GTSNPN and CDR2 is SVGIG (reference sequence). V was pared by 5 bases and J by 0 bases, with 11 bases between. The CDR3 is 14 amino acids.

V and J are TRBV6-6 and TRBJ2-7; no firm D call. The CDR3 covers 14 residues. Trimming took 3 bases from V and 6 from J, leaving 15 bases between them. Germline assignment: CDR1 MNHNY and CDR2 SVGAGI (reference sequence). This CDR3 reads CASSYFGDSGEQYF. The CDR3 DNA is TGTGCCAGCAGTTATTTCGGAGACTCGGGCGAGCAGTACTTC.

The genes are TRBV27 and TRBJ1-5; D may be TRBD1 (5 bases). The CDR3 extends over 14 amino acids. Germline V gene sequence: CDR1 MNHEY, CDR2 SMNVEV (reference sequence). Trimming removed 4 bases at V and 4 bases at J, with 11 bases between. CDR3 in amino acids: CASSSHRMNQPQHF. As DNA, the CDR3 is TGTGCCAGCAGTTCACACAGGATGAATCAGCCCCAGCATTTT.

The chain uses TRBV2 and TRBJ2-7, with TRBD2 identical over 9 bases. The CDR3 length is 14 residues. V lost 7 bases and J lost 0; bases outside the gene matches: 4. Looked up from germline, CDR1 is SNHLY and CDR2 is FYNNEI. CDR3 sequence: CASKVGLASYEQYF. As DNA, the CDR3 is TGTGCCAGCAAGGTGGGACTAGCCTCCTACGAGCAGTACTTC. The complete variable domain, with remaining parts taken from reference TRBV2 and TRBJ2-7, reads EPEVTQTPSHQVTQMGQEVILRCVPISNHLYFYWYRQILGQKVEFLVSFYNNEISEKSEIFDDQFSVERPDGSNFTLKIRSTKLEDSAMYFCASKVGLASYEQYFGPGTRLTVT.

CDR3: CASRHPGQGIIWNTEAFF. For the CDR3, the DNA is TGTGCCAGCAGGCATCCGGGACAGGGAATCATTTGGAACACTGAAGCTTTCTTT. The chain links TRBV2 to TRBJ1-1; 9 bases match TRBD1. CDR3 length: 18 residues. Germline CDR1 SNHLY, CDR2 FYNNEI. V trimming: 6 bases; J trimming: 1 base; junction bases outside the gene matches: 15.

This clone turned up a few times. The J gene is TRBJ1-6, the V gene TRBV11-3, with 9 nucleotides matching TRBD1. V shed 5 bases, J shed 9 bases, and the junction held 8 bases outside the gene matches. This CDR3 spans 15 amino acids. Per germline, CDR1 SGHNT and CDR2 YENEEA. The CDR3 spells CASSGRTGASSPLHF. CDR3 in DNA: TGTGCCAGCAGCGGCCGGACAGGGGCCAGTTCACCCCTCCACTTT. Supplemented by reference TRBV11-3 and TRBJ1-6, the full variable domain reads EAGVVQSPRYKIIEKKQPVAFWCNPISGHNTLYWYLQNLGQGPELLIRYENEEAVDDSQLPKDRFSAERLKGVDSTLKIQPAELGDSAVYLCASSGRTGASSPLHFGNGTRLTVT.

The V gene is TRBV19, the J gene TRBJ1-2, with 8 bases aligning to TRBD1. This CDR3 comprises 11 residues. Trimming took 7 bases from V and 8 from J; bases not matched to a gene: 3. The germline V gene encodes CDR1 LNHDA and CDR2 SQIVND (reference sequence). CDR3 loop: CASTRGLGYTF. In DNA, the CDR3 is TGTGCCAGTACCAGGGGGCTCGGCTACACCTTC.

The chain recombines TRBV6-6 with TRBJ1-1; 8 bases are a match to TRBD1. The junction had 6 bases not matched to a gene; V was cut back by 5 bases and J by 1 base. In germline, CDR1 is MNHNY, CDR2 SVGAGI (reference sequence). The CDR3 spans 15 residues. The chain's CDR3 is CASSARDRQNTEAFF. The CDR3 DNA reads as TGTGCCAGCAGTGCCCGGGACAGGCAGAACACTGAAGCTTTCTTT.

In its sample, this clone was seen a few times. CDR3 DNA sequence: TGTGCCAGCAGCTTAGGGACAGGGGGCTATGGCTACACCTTC. Translating it yields CASSLGTGGYGYTF. The chain joins TRBV11-2 to TRBJ1-2; TRBD1 matches 10 bases. CDR3 size: 14 residues. V shed 1 base and J 4 bases; nucleotides not matched to a gene: 0. Germline assignment: CDR1 SGHAT and CDR2 FQNNGV. Full variable domain (missing parts from reference TRBV11-2 and TRBJ1-2): EAGVAQSPRYKIIEKRQSVAFWCNPISGHATLYWYQQILGQGPKLLIQFQNNGVVDDSQLPKDRFSAERLKGVDSTLKIQPAKLEDSAVYLCASSLGTGGYGYTFGSGTRLTVV.

This chain uses TRBV7-2 with TRBJ2-6; D is uncertain. This CDR3 spans 15 amino acids. V dropped 5 bases and J dropped 0 bases, with 8 bases sitting between them. Germline V gene data show CDR1 as SGHTA and CDR2 as FQGNSA. In nucleotides, the CDR3 is TGTGCCAGCAGCCCAGACTTCTCTGGGGCCAACGTCCTGACTTTC. This sequence encodes CASSPDFSGANVLTF.